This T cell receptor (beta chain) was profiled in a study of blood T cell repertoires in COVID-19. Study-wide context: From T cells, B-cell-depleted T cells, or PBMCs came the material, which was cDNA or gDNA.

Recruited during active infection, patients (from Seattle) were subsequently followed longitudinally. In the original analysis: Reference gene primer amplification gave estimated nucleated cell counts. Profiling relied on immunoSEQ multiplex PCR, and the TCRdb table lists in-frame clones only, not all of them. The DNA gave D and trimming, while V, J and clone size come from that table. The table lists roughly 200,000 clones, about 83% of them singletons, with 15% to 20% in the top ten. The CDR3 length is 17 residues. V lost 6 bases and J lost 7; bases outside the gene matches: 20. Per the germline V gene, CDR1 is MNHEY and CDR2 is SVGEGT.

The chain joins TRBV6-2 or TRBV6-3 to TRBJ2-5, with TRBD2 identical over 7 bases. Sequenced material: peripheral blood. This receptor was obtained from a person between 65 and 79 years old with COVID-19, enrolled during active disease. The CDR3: CASSRRPGLAAPTTQYF. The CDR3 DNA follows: TGTGCCAGCAGCCGCCGACCCGGCCTAGCGGCGCCAACGACCCAGTACTTC.